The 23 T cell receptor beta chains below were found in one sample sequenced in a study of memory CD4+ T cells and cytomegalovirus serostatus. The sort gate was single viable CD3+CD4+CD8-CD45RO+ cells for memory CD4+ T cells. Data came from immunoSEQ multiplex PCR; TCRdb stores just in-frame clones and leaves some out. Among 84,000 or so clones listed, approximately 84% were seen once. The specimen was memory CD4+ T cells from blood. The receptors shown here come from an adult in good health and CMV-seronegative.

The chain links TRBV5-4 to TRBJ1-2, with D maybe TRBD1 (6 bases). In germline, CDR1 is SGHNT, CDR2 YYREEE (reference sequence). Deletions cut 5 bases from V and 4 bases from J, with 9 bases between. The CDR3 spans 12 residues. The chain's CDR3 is CASSSQGYGYTF. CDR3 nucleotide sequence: TGTGCCAGCAGTTCACAGGGCTATGGCTACACCTTC.

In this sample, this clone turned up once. CDR3: CASKREGADTQYF. The CDR3 DNA reads TGTGCCAGTAAACGGGAAGGTGCAGATACGCAGTATTTT. The rearrangement joins TRBV6-6 to TRBJ2-3; D possibly corresponds to TRBD2 (5 bases). Between the trimmed V and J ends, which lost 9 bases and 4 bases, there was a span of 14 bases. The CDR3 runs to 13 residues. Germline V CDR1 and CDR2: MNHNY, SVGAGI (reference sequence).

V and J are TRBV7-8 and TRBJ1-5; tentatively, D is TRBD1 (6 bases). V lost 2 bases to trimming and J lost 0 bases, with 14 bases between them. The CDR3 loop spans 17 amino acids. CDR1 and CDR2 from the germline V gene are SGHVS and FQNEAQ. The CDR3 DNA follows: TGTGCCAGCAGCTTAAATGCAGGGGCTTATAGCAATCAGCCCCAGCATTTT. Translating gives CASSLNAGAYSNQPQHF.

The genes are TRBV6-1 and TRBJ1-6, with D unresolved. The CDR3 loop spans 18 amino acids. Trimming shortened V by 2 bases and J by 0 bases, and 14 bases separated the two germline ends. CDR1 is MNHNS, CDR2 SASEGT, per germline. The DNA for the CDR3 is TGTGCCAGCAGTGAAAGTAGGCTCGGGAGCTCCTATAATTCACCCCTCCACTTT. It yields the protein CASSESRLGSSYNSPLHF.

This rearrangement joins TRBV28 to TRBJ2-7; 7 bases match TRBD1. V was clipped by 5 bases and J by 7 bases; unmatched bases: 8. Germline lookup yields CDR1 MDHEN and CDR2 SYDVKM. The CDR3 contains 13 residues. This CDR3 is CASSGTGVGEQYF. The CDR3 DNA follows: TGTGCCAGCAGTGGAACAGGGGTGGGAGAGCAGTACTTC. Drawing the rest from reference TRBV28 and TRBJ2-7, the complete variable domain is DVKVTQSSRYLVKRTGEKVFLECVQDMDHENMFWYRQDPGLGLRLIYFSYDVKMKEKGDIPEGYSVSREKKERFSLILESASTNQTSMYLCASSGTGVGEQYFGPGTRLTVT.

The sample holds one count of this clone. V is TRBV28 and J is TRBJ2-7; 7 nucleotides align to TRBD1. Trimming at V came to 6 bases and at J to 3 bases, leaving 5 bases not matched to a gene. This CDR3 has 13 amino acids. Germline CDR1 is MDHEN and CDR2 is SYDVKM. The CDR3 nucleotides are TGTGCCAGCAGACAGACAGGGATCTACGAGCAGTACTTC. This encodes CASRQTGIYEQYF.

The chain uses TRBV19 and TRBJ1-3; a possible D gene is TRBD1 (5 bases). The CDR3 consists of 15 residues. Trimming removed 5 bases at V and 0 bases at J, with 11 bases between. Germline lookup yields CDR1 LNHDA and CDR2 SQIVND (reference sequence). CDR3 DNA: TGTGCCAGTAGTTTTCCAGGGTACTCTGGAAACACCATATATTTT. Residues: CASSFPGYSGNTIYF.

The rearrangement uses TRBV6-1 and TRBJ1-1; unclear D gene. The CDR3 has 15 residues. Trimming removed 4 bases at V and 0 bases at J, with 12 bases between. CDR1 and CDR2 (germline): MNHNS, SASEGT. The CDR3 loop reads CASSVNTLMNTEAFF. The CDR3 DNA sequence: TGTGCCAGCAGTGTAAATACTCTGATGAACACTGAAGCTTTCTTT.

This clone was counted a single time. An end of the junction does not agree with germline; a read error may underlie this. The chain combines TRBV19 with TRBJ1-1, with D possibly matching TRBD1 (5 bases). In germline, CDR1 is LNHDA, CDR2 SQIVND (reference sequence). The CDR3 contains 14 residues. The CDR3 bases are TGTGCCAGTAGTATAGATCCCGGGACCGCTTCCTCTTCGTTT. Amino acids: CASSIDPGTASSSF.

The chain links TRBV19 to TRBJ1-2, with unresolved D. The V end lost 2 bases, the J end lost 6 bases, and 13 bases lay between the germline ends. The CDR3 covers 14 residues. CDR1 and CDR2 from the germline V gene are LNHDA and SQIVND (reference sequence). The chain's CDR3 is CASSIRSGFNGYTF. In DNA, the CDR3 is TGTGCCAGTAGTATACGGTCCGGGTTTAATGGCTACACCTTC.

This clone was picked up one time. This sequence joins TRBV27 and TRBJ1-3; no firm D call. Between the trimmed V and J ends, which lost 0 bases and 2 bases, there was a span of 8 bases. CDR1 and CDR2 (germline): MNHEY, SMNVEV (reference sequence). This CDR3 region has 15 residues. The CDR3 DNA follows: TGTGCCAGCAGTTTATCTGGAACCACTGGAAACACCATATATTTT. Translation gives CASSLSGTTGNTIYF.

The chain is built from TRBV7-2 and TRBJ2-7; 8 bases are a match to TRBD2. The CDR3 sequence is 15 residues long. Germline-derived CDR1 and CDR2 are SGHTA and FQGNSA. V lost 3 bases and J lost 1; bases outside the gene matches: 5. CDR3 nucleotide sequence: TGTGCCAGCAGCTTTCACGGGGGGGCGTCCTACGAGCAGTACTTC. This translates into CASSFHGGASYEQYF.

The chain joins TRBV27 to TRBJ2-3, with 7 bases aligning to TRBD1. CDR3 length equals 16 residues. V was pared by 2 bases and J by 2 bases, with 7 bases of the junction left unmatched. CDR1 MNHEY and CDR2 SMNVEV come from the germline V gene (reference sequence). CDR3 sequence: CASSLRSGTATDTQYF. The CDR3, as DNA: TGTGCCAGCAGTTTACGGTCCGGGACAGCCACAGATACGCAGTATTTT.

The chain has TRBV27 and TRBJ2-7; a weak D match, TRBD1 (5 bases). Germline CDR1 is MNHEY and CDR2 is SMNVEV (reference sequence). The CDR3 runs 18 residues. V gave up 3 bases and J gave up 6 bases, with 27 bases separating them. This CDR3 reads CASSLTWSQGYIEGEQYF. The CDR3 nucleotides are TGTGCCAGCAGTTTGACTTGGAGTCAGGGATACATAGAAGGCGAGCAGTACTTC.

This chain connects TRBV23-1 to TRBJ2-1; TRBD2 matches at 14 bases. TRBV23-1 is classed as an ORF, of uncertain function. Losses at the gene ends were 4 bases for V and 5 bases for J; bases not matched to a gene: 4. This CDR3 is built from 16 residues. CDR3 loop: CASSLPTSGGDNEQFF. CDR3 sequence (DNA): TGCGCCAGCAGTCTCCCGACTAGCGGGGGGGACAATGAGCAGTTCTTC.

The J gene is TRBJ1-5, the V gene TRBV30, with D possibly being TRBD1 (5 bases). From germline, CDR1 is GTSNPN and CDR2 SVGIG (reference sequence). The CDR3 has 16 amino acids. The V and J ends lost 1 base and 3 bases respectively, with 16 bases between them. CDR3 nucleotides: TGTGCCTGGAGTGGGGGGGTTGGTTTAGTCAATCAGCCCCAGCATTTT. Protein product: CAWSGGVGLVNQPQHF.

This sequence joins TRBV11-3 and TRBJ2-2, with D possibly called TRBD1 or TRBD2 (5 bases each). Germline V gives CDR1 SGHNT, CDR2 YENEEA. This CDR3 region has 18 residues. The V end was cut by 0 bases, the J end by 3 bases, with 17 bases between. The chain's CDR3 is CASSLDLMGTNYTGELFF. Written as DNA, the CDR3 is TGTGCCAGCAGCTTAGATCTTATGGGGACGAATTACACCGGGGAGCTGTTTTTT.

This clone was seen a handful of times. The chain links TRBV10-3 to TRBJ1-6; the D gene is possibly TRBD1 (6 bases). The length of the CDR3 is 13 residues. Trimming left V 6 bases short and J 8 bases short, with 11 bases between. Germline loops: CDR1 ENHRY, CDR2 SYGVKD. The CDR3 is CAIRRRTDSPLHF. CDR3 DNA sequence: TGTGCCATCAGACGACGGACAGATTCACCCCTCCACTTT.

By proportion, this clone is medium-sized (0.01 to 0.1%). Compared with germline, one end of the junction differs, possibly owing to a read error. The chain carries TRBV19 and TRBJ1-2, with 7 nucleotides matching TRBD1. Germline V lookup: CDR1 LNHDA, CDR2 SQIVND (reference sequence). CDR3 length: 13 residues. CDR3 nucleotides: TGTGCCAGTAGTATTAAGACAGGGTATACCTCAGCCTTC. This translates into CASSIKTGYTSAF.

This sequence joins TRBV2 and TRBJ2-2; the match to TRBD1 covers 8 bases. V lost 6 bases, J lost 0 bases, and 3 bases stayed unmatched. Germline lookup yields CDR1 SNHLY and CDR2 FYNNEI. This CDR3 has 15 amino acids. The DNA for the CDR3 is TGTGCCAGCAGCCGGGACAGGTCGAACACCGGGGAGCTGTTTTTT. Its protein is CASSRDRSNTGELFF.

The CDR3 loop reads CASSKAGGQETQYF. CDR3 nucleotides: TGTGCCAGCAGCAAAGCGGGGGGACAAGAGACCCAGTACTTC. The V call is TRBV9, the J call TRBJ2-5, with 9 bases identical to TRBD2. Germline CDR1 is SGDLS and CDR2 is YYNGEE. This CDR3 spans 14 amino acids. V trimming: 4 bases; J trimming: 2 bases; junction bases outside the gene matches: 3. Full variable domain (outside the CDR3, taken from reference TRBV9 and TRBJ2-5): DSGVTQTPKHLITATGQRVTLRCSPRSGDLSVYWYQQSLDQGLQFLIQYYNGEERAKGNILERFSAQQFPDLHSELNLSSLELGDSALYFCASSKAGGQETQYFGPGTRLLVL.

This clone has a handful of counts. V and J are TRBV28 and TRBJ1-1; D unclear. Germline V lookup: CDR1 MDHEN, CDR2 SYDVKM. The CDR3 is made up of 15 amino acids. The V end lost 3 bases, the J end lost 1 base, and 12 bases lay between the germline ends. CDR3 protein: CASSFPLWGNTEAFF. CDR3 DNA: TGTGCCAGCAGTTTCCCTTTATGGGGGAACACTGAAGCTTTCTTT.

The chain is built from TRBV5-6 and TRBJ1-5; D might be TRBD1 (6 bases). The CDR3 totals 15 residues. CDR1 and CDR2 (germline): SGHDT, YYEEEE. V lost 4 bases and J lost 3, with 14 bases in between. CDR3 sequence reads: CASSPNGQLNQPQHF. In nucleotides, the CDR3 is TGTGCCAGCAGCCCCAACGGACAGCTCAATCAGCCCCAGCATTTT.